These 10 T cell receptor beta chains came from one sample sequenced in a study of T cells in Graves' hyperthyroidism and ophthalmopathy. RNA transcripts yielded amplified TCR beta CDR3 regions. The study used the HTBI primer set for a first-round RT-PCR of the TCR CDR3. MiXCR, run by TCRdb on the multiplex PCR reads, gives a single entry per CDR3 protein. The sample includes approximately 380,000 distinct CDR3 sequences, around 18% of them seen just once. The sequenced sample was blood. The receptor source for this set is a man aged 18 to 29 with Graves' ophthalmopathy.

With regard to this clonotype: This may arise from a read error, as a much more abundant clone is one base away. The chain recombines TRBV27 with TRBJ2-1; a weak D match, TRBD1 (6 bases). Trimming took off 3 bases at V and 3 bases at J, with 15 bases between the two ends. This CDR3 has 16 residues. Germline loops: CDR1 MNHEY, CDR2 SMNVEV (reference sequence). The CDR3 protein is CASSLGATADYNEQFF. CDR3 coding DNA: TGTGCCAGCAGTTTGGGGGCGACAGCAGACTACAATGAGCAGTTCTTC.

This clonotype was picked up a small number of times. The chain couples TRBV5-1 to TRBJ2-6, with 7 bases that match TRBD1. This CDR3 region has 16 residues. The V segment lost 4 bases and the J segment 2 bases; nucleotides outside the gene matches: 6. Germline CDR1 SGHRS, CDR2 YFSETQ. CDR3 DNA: TGCGCCAGCAGCCAGATGACAGGGACTGGGGCCAACGTCCTGACTTTC. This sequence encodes CASSQMTGTGANVLTF.

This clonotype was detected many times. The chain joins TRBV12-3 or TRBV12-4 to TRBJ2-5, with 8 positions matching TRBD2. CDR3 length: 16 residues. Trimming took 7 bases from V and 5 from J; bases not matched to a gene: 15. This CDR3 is CASMALVAGTAETQYF. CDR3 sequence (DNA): TGTGCCAGCATGGCCCTGGTAGCGGGGACGGCGGAGACCCAGTACTTC.

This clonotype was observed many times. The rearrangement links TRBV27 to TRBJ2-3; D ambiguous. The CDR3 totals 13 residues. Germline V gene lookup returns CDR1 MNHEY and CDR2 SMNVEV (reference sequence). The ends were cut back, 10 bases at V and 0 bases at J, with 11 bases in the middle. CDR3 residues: CATNGLSTDTQYF. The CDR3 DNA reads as TGTGCCACAAACGGCTTAAGCACAGATACGCAGTATTTT.

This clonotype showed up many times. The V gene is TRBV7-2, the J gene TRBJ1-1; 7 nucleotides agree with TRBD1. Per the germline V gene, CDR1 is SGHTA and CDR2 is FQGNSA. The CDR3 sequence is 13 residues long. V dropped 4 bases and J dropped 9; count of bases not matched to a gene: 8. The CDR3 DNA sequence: TGTGCCAGCAGCTCCGGGAGGGGACAGAAAGCTTTCTTT. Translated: CASSSGRGQKAFF.

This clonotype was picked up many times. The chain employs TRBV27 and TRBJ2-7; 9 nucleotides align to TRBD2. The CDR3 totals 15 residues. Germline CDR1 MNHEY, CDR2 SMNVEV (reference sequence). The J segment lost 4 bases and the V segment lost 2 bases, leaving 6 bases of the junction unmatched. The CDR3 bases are TGTGCCAGCAGTTTAGAAGGCGGGGGGGGGTACGAGCAGTACTTC. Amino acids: CASSLEGGGGYEQYF.

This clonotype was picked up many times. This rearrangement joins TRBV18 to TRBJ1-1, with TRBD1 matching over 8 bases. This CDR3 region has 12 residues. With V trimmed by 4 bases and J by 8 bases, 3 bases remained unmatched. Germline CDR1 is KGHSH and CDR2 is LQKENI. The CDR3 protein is CASSRRDREAFF. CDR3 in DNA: TGTGCCAGCTCACGGAGGGACAGGGAAGCTTTCTTT.

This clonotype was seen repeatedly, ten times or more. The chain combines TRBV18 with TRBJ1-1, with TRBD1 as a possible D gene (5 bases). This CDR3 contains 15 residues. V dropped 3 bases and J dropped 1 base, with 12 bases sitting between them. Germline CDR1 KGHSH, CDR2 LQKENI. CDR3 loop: CASSPGYGANTEAFF. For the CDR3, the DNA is TGTGCCAGCTCACCCGGGTACGGGGCGAACACTGAAGCTTTCTTT.

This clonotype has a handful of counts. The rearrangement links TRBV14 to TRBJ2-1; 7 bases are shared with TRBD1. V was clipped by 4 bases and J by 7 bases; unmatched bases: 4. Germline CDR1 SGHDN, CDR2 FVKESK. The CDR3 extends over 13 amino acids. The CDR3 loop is CASSLKQGNEQFF. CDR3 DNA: TGTGCCAGCAGCCTAAAACAGGGGAATGAGCAGTTCTTC.

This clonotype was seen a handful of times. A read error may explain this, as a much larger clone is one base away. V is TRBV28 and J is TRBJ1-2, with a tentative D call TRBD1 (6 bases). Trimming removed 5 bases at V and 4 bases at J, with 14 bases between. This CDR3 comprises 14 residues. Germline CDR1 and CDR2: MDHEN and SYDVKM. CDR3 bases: TGTGCCAGCAGTCTCTCTGCAGGGGCCTATGGCTACACCTTC. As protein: CASSLSAGAYGYTF.